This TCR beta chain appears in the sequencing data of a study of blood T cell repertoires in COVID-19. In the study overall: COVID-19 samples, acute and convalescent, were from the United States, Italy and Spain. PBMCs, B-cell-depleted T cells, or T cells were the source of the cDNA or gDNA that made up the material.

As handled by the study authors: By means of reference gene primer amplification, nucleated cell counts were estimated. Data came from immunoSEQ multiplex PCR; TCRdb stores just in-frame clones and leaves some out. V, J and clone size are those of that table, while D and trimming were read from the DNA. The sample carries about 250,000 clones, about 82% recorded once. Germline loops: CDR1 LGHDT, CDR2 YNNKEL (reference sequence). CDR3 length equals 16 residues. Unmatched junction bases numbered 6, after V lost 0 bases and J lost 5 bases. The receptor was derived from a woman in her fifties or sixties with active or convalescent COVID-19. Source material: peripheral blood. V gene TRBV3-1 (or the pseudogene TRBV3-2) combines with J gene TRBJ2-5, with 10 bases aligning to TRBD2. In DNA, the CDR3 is TGTGCCAGCAGCCAAGATGCACTAGCGGGGACCGAGACCCAGTACTTC. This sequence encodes CASSQDALAGTETQYF.